The 12 T cell receptor beta chains listed next were all sequenced from one sample in a study of blood T cell repertoires in COVID-19. This table comes from immunoSEQ multiplex PCR, and its TCRdb copy is limited to in-frame clones, with some not included. The table has roughly 200,000 clones, around 90% seen once. The sample comprised peripheral blood. All receptors come from a man between 35 and 55 years old with acute or convalescent COVID-19.

The V call is TRBV25-1, the J call TRBJ1-4; possibly TRBD1 for D (6 bases). This CDR3 comprises 13 residues. Germline V gene sequence: CDR1 MGHDK, CDR2 SYGVNS. Trimming left V 4 bases short and J 10 bases short, with 13 bases between. The CDR3 region is CASSGDTEVKLFF. CDR3 coding DNA: TGTGCCAGCAGTGGGGACACGGAAGTAAAACTGTTTTTT.

The chain has TRBV27 and TRBJ2-1, with a weak D call TRBD2 (7 bases). With 6 bases removed from V and 0 bases from J, the gap between germline ends came to 12 bases. The CDR3 loop spans 15 amino acids. CDR1 is MNHEY and CDR2 is SMNVEV in the germline V gene (reference sequence). Written as DNA, the CDR3 is TGTGCCAGCAGGGGGGGGACAATCTCCTACAATGAGCAGTTCTTC. Protein product: CASRGGTISYNEQFF.

In this sample, this clone turned up a few times. The chain employs TRBV5-4 and TRBJ2-5, with a weak D call TRBD2 (6 bases). Trimming removed 4 bases from V and 3 bases from J, with 13 bases in between. The CDR3 consists of 14 residues. Germline CDR1 and CDR2: SGHNT and YYREEE (reference sequence). The CDR3 region is CASSQRDWEETQYF. The CDR3 bases are TGTGCCAGCAGCCAACGGGACTGGGAAGAGACCCAGTACTTC.

This clone was recorded only once. The rearrangement uses TRBV7-2 and TRBJ2-1; weak D call: TRBD2 (7 bases). The germline V and J ends were trimmed by 6 bases and 4 bases, with 16 bases remaining between them. CDR3 size: 15 residues. The germline V gene has CDR1 SGHTA and CDR2 FQGNSA. The DNA for the CDR3 is TGTGCCAGCAGGTCGGAGGGGGGGCCTTACAATGAGCAGTTCTTC. Protein product: CASRSEGGPYNEQFF.

This rearrangement joins TRBV5-1 to TRBJ1-5; the match to TRBD1 covers 7 bases. Per the germline V gene, CDR1 is SGHRS and CDR2 is YFSETQ. The J segment lost 6 bases and the V segment lost 4 bases, leaving 7 bases of the junction unmatched. This CDR3 comprises 14 residues. This chain's CDR3 is CASSTGTEGQPQHF. CDR3 sequence (DNA): TGCGCCAGCAGCACGGGGACAGAGGGTCAGCCCCAGCATTTT.

V is TRBV19 and J is TRBJ2-7, with 8 bases that match TRBD2. The length of the CDR3 is 15 residues. Germline trimming cut 9 bases from V and 4 bases from J; bases unmatched to any gene: 14. Per germline, CDR1 LNHDA and CDR2 SQIVND (reference sequence). CDR3 sequence reads: CASPVGGGTEYEQYF. The CDR3 bases are TGTGCCAGCCCCGTCGGGGGGGGGACCGAATACGAGCAGTACTTC.

The V gene is TRBV30, the J gene TRBJ1-1; 7 nucleotides agree with TRBD1. Germline V gene sequence: CDR1 GTSNPN, CDR2 SVGIG (reference sequence). V shed 3 bases and J 0 bases; nucleotides not matched to a gene: 4. The CDR3 is 14 residues long. CDR3 loop: CAWRVTGLNTEAFF. CDR3 bases: TGTGCCTGGAGAGTGACAGGGCTGAACACTGAAGCTTTCTTT.

This rearrangement joins TRBV7-2 to TRBJ2-7; 10 positions agree with TRBD2. The CDR3 consists of 16 residues. Germline CDR1 and CDR2: SGHTA and FQGNSA. V was pared by 1 base and J by 1 base, with 4 bases of the junction left unmatched. The CDR3 bases are TGTGCCAGCAGCTTAGAGCTAGCGGGGGCATCCTACGAGCAGTACTTC. Translating it yields CASSLELAGASYEQYF. The variable domain in full, completed from reference TRBV7-2 and TRBJ2-7, reads GAGVSQSPSNKVTEKGKDVELRCDPISGHTALYWYRQSLGQGLEFLIYFQGNSAPDKSGLPSDRFSAERTGGSVSTLTIQRTQQEDSAVYLCASSLELAGASYEQYFGPGTRLTVT.

The chain joins TRBV6-5 to TRBJ1-6, with D uncertain. V was shortened by 4 bases and J by 4 bases, with 5 bases between the two germline ends. The CDR3 is 13 amino acids. CDR1 and CDR2 (germline): MNHEY, SVGAGI. The CDR3, as DNA: TGTGCCAGCAGTTTAGCATATAATTCACCCCTCCACTTT. Encoded protein: CASSLAYNSPLHF.

This chain joins TRBV5-4 and TRBJ2-5, with 7 bases that match TRBD1. Germline V gene lookup returns CDR1 SGHNT and CDR2 YYREEE (reference sequence). The CDR3 covers 15 residues. After removal of 2 bases from V and 3 bases from J, the junction contained 7 bases not matched to a gene. The CDR3 region is CASSFRQGREETQYF. The CDR3 DNA follows: TGTGCCAGCAGCTTTCGACAGGGCAGAGAAGAGACCCAGTACTTC.

The rearrangement uses TRBV5-4 and TRBJ2-7, with a tentative D call TRBD1 (6 bases). Trimming pared 0 bases from V and 6 bases from J, leaving 10 bases between. The length of the CDR3 is 13 residues. Germline lookup yields CDR1 SGHNT and CDR2 YYREEE (reference sequence). The CDR3 sequence is CASSLAGTIEQYF. The CDR3 DNA sequence: TGTGCCAGCAGCTTGGCGGGGACAATCGAGCAGTACTTC.

The sample holds one count of this clone. The chain couples TRBV12-3 or TRBV12-4 to TRBJ1-5; D is perhaps TRBD1 (6 bases). The V end was cut by 4 bases, the J end by 5 bases, with 9 bases between. This CDR3 contains 13 residues. The chain's CDR3 is CASSSDSYQPQHF. CDR3 sequence (DNA): TGTGCCAGCAGTTCGGACAGCTATCAGCCCCAGCATTTT.